This T cell receptor (beta chain) was identified in a study of blood T cells in healthy people across ages. Study-level results: Long-lived donors exceeded aged donors in naive CD4+ cells and diversity.

J gave up 7 bases and V 4 bases, and 10 bases lay outside the gene matches. This CDR3 comprises 16 residues. Staff drew approximately 9.1 milliliters of peripheral blood from each donor. PBMCs were isolated at a quantity of at least 7 million per sample. It was with a sample-barcoded 5' primer and a J-beta primer mix that a second PCR of roughly 7 to 12 cycles was run. A template-switch adaptor that had 12 random nucleotides put a tag on each cDNA molecule. TCRdb re-called the 5' RACE reads through MiXCR, storing one row per CDR3 protein. The sample records around 970,000 distinct CDR3 sequences, roughly 50% being singletons. This clonotype was seen a handful of times. What it recognizes is unknown.

The clonotype was recovered from a woman between 55 and 75 years old in good health. Sequencing was done on a sample of blood. The J gene is TRBJ2-3, the V gene TRBV12-3 or TRBV12-4; 11 nucleotides match TRBD2. The chain's CDR3 is CASSWSPLAGVYTQYF. CDR3 nucleotides: TGTGCCAGCAGTTGGTCCCCACTAGCGGGAGTATATACGCAGTATTTT.